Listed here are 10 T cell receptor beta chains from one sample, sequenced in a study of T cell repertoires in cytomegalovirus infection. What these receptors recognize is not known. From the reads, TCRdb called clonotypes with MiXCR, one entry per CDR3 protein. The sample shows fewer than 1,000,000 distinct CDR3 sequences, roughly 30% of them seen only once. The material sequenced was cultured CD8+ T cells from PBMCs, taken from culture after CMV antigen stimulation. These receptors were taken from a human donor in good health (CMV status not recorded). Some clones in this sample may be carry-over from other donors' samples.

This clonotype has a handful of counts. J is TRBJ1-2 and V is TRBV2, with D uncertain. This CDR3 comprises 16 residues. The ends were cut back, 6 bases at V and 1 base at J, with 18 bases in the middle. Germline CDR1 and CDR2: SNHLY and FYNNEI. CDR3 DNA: TGTGCCAGCAGGGCCCTTTACTGGGCTGGTAACTATGGCTACACCTTC. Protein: CASRALYWAGNYGYTF.

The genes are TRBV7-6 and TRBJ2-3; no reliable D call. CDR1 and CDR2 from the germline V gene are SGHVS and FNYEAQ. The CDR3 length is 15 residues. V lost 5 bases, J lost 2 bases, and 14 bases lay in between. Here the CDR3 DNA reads TGTGCCAGCAGCCCTAAGGGAAGCACCACAGATACGCAGTATTTT. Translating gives CASSPKGSTTDTQYF.

The CDR3 loop is CASRTLWSANYGYTF. CDR3 bases: TGTGCCAGCAGGACTCTTTGGTCGGCCAACTATGGCTACACCTTC. The gene calls are TRBV27 and TRBJ1-2; D uncertain. CDR1 MNHEY and CDR2 SMNVEV come from the germline V gene (reference sequence). This CDR3 region has 15 residues. Trimming took 6 bases from V and 2 from J, leaving 16 bases between them.

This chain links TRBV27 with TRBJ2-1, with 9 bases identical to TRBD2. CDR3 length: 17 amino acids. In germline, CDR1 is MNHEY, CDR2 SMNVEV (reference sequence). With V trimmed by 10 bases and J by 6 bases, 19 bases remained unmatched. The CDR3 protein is CANRDPSWTSVSNEQFF. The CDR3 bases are TGTGCCAACAGGGACCCTAGTTGGACTAGCGTAAGCAATGAGCAGTTCTTC.

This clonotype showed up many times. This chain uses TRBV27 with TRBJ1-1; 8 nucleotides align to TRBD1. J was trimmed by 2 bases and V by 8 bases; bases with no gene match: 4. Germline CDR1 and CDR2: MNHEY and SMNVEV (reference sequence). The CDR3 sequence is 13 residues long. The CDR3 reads CASSGQANTEAFF. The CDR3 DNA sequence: TGTGCCAGCTCGGGACAGGCTAACACTGAAGCTTTCTTT.

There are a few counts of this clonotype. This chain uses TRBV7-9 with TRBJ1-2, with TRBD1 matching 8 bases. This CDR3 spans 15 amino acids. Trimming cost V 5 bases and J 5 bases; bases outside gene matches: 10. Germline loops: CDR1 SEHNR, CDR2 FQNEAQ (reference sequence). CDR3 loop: CASSDGQGYLYGYTF. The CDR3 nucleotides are TGTGCCAGCAGCGACGGACAGGGCTATCTGTATGGCTACACCTTC.

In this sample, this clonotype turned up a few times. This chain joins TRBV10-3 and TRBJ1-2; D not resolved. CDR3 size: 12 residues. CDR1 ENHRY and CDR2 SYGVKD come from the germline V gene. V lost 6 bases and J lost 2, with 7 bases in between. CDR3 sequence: CAIRNRNYGYTF. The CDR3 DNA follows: TGTGCCATCAGAAACAGAAACTATGGCTACACCTTC.

CDR3 protein: CSVEDLAYSYNEQYF. Here the CDR3 DNA reads TGCAGCGTTGAAGATCTAGCATACTCCTACAATGAGCAGTACTTC. This sequence joins TRBV29-1 and TRBJ2-1; the D gene is possibly TRBD2 (5 bases). The last part of the DNA fits TRBJ2-7 better; the J call may be wrong. Germline values: CDR1 SQVTM, CDR2 ANQGSEA. This CDR3 has 15 residues.

DNA for the CDR3: TGTGCCAGCAGCTTAGGTCCGGGGCTTCGCTCCTACAATGAGCAGTTCTTC. It encodes CASSLGPGLRSYNEQFF. This chain uses TRBV7-2 with TRBJ2-1, with D perhaps matching TRBD1 or TRBD2 (5 bases each). Germline CDR1 and CDR2: SGHTA and FQGNSA. Trimming removed 1 base at V and 0 bases at J, with 13 bases between. The CDR3 has 17 amino acids.

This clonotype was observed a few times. DNA of the CDR3: TGTGCCAGCAGTGAAAGGGGGTATCAGCCCCAGCATTTT. This sequence encodes CASSERGYQPQHF. V gene TRBV2 combines with J gene TRBJ1-5, with D perhaps matching TRBD1 (6 bases). Germline V gene sequence: CDR1 SNHLY, CDR2 FYNNEI. The CDR3 runs 13 residues. V lost 2 bases, J lost 5 bases, and 7 bases lay in between.